This T cell receptor beta chain was recorded in a study of shared clonotypes between healthy human individuals. For this clone: Its target is unknown.

General observations from the study: Shared clonotypes across all four donors exceeded non-shared ones in generation probability. Across subsets, estimated richness was generally greater for naive than for memory populations. Sequencing of the sorted subsets was shown by rarefaction to be incomplete despite large depth.

Assay used: immunoSEQ multiplex PCR; TCRdb lists only in-frame clones, some missing. The data show millions of clones, around 95% seen once. CDR3 size: 16 residues. Germline lookup yields CDR1 KGHSH and CDR2 LQKENI. With 5 bases removed from V and 2 bases from J, the gap between germline ends came to 19 bases. The chain employs TRBV18 and TRBJ2-7; D possibly corresponds to TRBD1 (6 bases). This receptor was identified in a man between 18 and 29 years old in good health. Sequenced sample: naive CD4+ T cells sorted from blood. The subset is: CD45RA+ positively selected. The CDR3 sequence is CASSFGSGVETYEQYF. As DNA, the CDR3 is TGTGCCAGCTCATTCGGGTCAGGGGTAGAAACCTACGAGCAGTACTTC.